The present TCR beta chain was sequenced within a study of vaccination and CD4 T cells after COVID-19. Sequenced with the Oncomine TCR Beta short-read assay was DNA taken from cultured CD4+ T cells. Each CDR3 protein gets one entry after TCRdb re-called the PCR reads with MiXCR. This table holds more than 13,000 distinct CDR3 sequences, about half found once. V was cut by 5 bases and J by 0 bases, with 17 bases left in between. The CDR3 extends over 17 amino acids. Germline CDR1 is MDHEN and CDR2 is SYDVKM. About this clonotype: Antigen unknown.

Noted treatment: approximately nine-day PBMC culture with coronavirus spike peptide pools or control peptides (ViraFEST assay). The chain carries TRBV28 and TRBJ1-5; D gene ambiguous. This TCR derives from a human donor who had recovered from COVID-19. Sequencing was performed on CD4+ T cells from blood, cultured in vitro. CDR3 in DNA: TGTGCCAGCAGTCTAGGCTCCGTGCTATATAGCAATCAGCCCCAGCATTTT. Its translation is CASSLGSVLYSNQPQHF.